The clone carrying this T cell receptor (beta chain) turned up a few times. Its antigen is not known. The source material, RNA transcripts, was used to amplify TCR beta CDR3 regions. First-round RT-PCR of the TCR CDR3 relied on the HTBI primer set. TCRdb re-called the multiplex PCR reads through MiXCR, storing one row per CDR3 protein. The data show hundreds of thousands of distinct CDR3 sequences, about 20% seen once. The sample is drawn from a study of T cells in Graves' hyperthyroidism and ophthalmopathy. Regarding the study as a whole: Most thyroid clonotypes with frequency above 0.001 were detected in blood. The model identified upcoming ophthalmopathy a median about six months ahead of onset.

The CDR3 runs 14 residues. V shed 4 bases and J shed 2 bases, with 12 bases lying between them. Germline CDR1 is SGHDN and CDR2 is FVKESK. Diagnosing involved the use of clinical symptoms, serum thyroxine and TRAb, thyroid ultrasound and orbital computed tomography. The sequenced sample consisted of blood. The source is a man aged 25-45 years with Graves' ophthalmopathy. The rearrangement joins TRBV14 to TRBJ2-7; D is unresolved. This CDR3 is CASSPSRSTYEQYF. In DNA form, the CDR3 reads TGTGCCAGCAGCCCTAGTCGGAGCACCTACGAGCAGTACTTC.